This paragraph covers one TCR beta chain sequence. The method was immunoSEQ multiplex PCR; TCRdb's version includes in-frame clones alone and lacks a portion of them. The sample lists around 120,000 clones; 87% were seen once. This specimen belongs to a study of blood T cell repertoires in COVID-19. About the study: Italy, Spain and the United States were the sources of the convalescent and acute COVID-19 samples.

Trimming shortened V by 1 base and J by 2 bases, and 5 bases separated the two germline ends. This CDR3 has 13 residues. Sequencing was carried out using peripheral blood. This TCR was sampled from a woman aged 70-85 years with acute or convalescent COVID-19. The rearrangement links TRBV12-3 or TRBV12-4 to TRBJ2-5; D remains unclear. The CDR3, as DNA: TGTGCCAGCAGTTTAGTCAGACAAGAGACCCAGTACTTC. Residues: CASSLVRQETQYF.